This is a list of T cell receptor beta chains from one sample in a study of cytomegalovirus exposure and HLA in healthy donors. The protocol was immunoSEQ multiplex PCR, while the TCRdb copy is restricted to in-frame clones and leaves out a portion. The sample lists 150,000 to 250,000 clones; more than 75% were seen once. What was sequenced was PBMCs. These receptors came from a woman aged 50 to 60 in good health and CMV-seropositive. CDR3s include the opening cysteine and the closing phenylalanine or tryptophan. Fields, in order: CDR3 DNA, CDR3 protein, V gene, J gene, clone size, D gene. A D gene is named only where the DNA matches it firmly. Only part of the rows carry a size: once, few, many, or a class if the clone is expanded.

CDR3 DNA: TGTGCCAGCAGCACCAGGACTAGCGGGGGGGCCCACGAGCAGTACTTC; CDR3 protein: CASSTRTSGGAHEQYF; V gene: TRBV7-2; J gene: TRBJ2-7; clone size: .; D gene: TRBD2
CDR3 DNA: TGTGCCAGCATGAGGGGGAGCCGCTGGGGTACCGAGCAGTACTTC; CDR3 protein: CASMRGSRWGTEQYF; V gene: TRBV21-1; J gene: TRBJ2-7; clone size: .; D gene: .
CDR3 DNA: TGTGCCAGCGGTAGCGGGACTAGCACAGATACGCAGTATTTT; CDR3 protein: CASGSGTSTDTQYF; V gene: TRBV27; J gene: TRBJ2-3; clone size: .; D gene: TRBD2
CDR3 DNA: TGCAGCGTTTTCCGGGACAGGGGGTACAATGAGCAGTTCTTC; CDR3 protein: CSVFRDRGYNEQFF; V gene: TRBV29-1; J gene: TRBJ2-1; clone size: .; D gene: TRBD1
CDR3 DNA: TGTGCCAGCAGCTTGGACAGGGTATACAATGAGCAGTTCTTC; CDR3 protein: CASSLDRVYNEQFF; V gene: TRBV5-5; J gene: TRBJ2-1; clone size: .; D gene: .
CDR3 DNA: TGTGCCAGCAGTTACGGTCGGGGGAATAACTATGGCTACACCTTC; CDR3 protein: CASSYGRGNNYGYTF; V gene: TRBV6-5; J gene: TRBJ1-2; clone size: .; D gene: .
CDR3 DNA: TGTGCCAGCTCACCATATCAGCGGTCGGAGGGATCAGATACGCAGTATTTT; CDR3 protein: CASSPYQRSEGSDTQYF; V gene: TRBV18; J gene: TRBJ2-3; clone size: .; D gene: .
CDR3 DNA: TGTGCCAGCAGCCACCGGGACAGGGGTAATTCACCCCTCCACTTT; CDR3 protein: CASSHRDRGNSPLHF; V gene: TRBV5-6; J gene: TRBJ1-6; clone size: once; D gene: TRBD1
CDR3 DNA: TGCGCCAGCAGCCAAGGTTACCAGCGGGGATTAAATGAGCAGTTCTTC; CDR3 protein: CASSQGYQRGLNEQFF; V gene: TRBV4-1; J gene: TRBJ2-1; clone size: .; D gene: TRBD2
CDR3 DNA: TGTGCCAGCAGCCCCCGGACAGGGGAGAACACTGAAGCTTTCTTT; CDR3 protein: CASSPRTGENTEAFF; V gene: TRBV5-8; J gene: TRBJ1-1; clone size: .; D gene: TRBD1
CDR3 DNA: TGTGCCAGCAGTTTCGGAGACCTTCGTAAGCACTATGGCTACACCTTC; CDR3 protein: CASSFGDLRKHYGYTF; V gene: TRBV27; J gene: TRBJ1-2; clone size: .; D gene: .
CDR3 DNA: TGTGCCAGCAATACCTCCCCCGGGACAGGGGTCGAGCAGTACTTC; CDR3 protein: CASNTSPGTGVEQYF; V gene: TRBV28; J gene: TRBJ2-7; clone size: .; D gene: TRBD1
CDR3 DNA: TGTGCCAGCTCCCCACCCCGGGACAGGAGCACAGATACGCAGTATTTT; CDR3 protein: CASSPPRDRSTDTQYF; V gene: TRBV6-6; J gene: TRBJ2-3; clone size: .; D gene: TRBD1
CDR3 DNA: TGTGCCAGTAGTATAGTCGGGATAGAGGATACGCAGTATTTT; CDR3 protein: CASSIVGIEDTQYF; V gene: TRBV19; J gene: TRBJ2-3; clone size: .; D gene: .
CDR3 DNA: TGTGCCAGCAGCCCGCGGCCGGGCGAGCAGTACTTC; CDR3 protein: CASSPRPGEQYF; V gene: TRBV5-4; J gene: TRBJ2-7; clone size: .; D gene: .
CDR3 DNA: TGCGCCAGCAGCCAAGGTGACTCGAACACCGGGGAGCTGTTTTTT; CDR3 protein: CASSQGDSNTGELFF; V gene: TRBV4-1; J gene: TRBJ2-2; clone size: .; D gene: .
CDR3 DNA: TGTGCCAGCAGCTTCGGGTCGGGCACTGAAGCTTTCTTT; CDR3 protein: CASSFGSGTEAFF; V gene: TRBV11-2; J gene: TRBJ1-1; clone size: .; D gene: .
CDR3 DNA: TGTGCCAGCAGTTACTCTGGACAAGACTATGGCTACACCTTC; CDR3 protein: CASSYSGQDYGYTF; V gene: TRBV6-6; J gene: TRBJ1-2; clone size: .; D gene: .
CDR3 DNA: TGTGCCAGCAGCTTAGTAGGGGGAGTCCCCTACGAGCAGTACTTC; CDR3 protein: CASSLVGGVPYEQYF; V gene: TRBV7-2; J gene: TRBJ2-7; clone size: .; D gene: .
CDR3 DNA: TGCGCCAGCAGCCCCGGGACTAGCGGGGAGACCCAGTACTTC; CDR3 protein: CASSPGTSGETQYF; V gene: TRBV10-1; J gene: TRBJ2-5; clone size: .; D gene: TRBD2
CDR3 DNA: TGTGCCAGCAGTGAAACGAGCTGGGCTGGAGAGCAGTACTTC; CDR3 protein: CASSETSWAGEQYF; V gene: TRBV2; J gene: TRBJ2-7; clone size: once; D gene: .
CDR3 DNA: TGTGCCAGCAGCCCCAGGGCGACCAAAAACATTCAGTACTTC; CDR3 protein: CASSPRATKNIQYF; V gene: TRBV13; J gene: TRBJ2-4; clone size: .; D gene: .
CDR3 DNA: TGTGCCAGCAGCCGGGAGGGGGGGGAGAGGGAGACCCAGTACTTC; CDR3 protein: CASSREGGERETQYF; V gene: TRBV11-2; J gene: TRBJ2-5; clone size: .; D gene: TRBD2
CDR3 DNA: TGTGCCAGCAGTCGCCCGGGACAGGGGGCCGGGGGGAATGAAAAACTGTTTTTT; CDR3 protein: CASSRPGQGAGGNEKLFF; V gene: TRBV28; J gene: TRBJ1-4; clone size: .; D gene: TRBD1
CDR3 DNA: TGTGCCAGCAGCCACACATATACGCAGTATTTT; CDR3 protein: CASSHTYTQYF; V gene: TRBV7-2; J gene: TRBJ2-3; clone size: .; D gene: .
CDR3 DNA: TGTGCCAGCAGCTTAGGGTCGCGGATGGGGGGACTAAACTACGAGCAGTACTTC; CDR3 protein: CASSLGSRMGGLNYEQYF; V gene: TRBV13; J gene: TRBJ2-7; clone size: few; D gene: TRBD2
CDR3 DNA: TGTGCCAGTAGCGATACAGGGGTGGGGAGTGGCGACGAGCAGTACTTC; CDR3 protein: CASSDTGVGSGDEQYF; V gene: TRBV19; J gene: TRBJ2-7; clone size: .; D gene: TRBD1
CDR3 DNA: TGTGCCAGCTGGTCGACAGCAACTAATGAAAAACTGTTTTTT; CDR3 protein: CASWSTATNEKLFF; V gene: TRBV6-7; J gene: TRBJ1-4; clone size: .; D gene: .
CDR3 DNA: TGTGCCACCAGCAGAGATTGGCAGGGAGGAGGTCAGCCCCAGCATTTT; CDR3 protein: CATSRDWQGGGQPQHF; V gene: TRBV15; J gene: TRBJ1-5; clone size: medium-sized; D gene: .
CDR3 DNA: TGTGCCAGCAGTTTTCGGAATGAGCAGTTCTTC; CDR3 protein: CASSFRNEQFF; V gene: TRBV28; J gene: TRBJ2-1; clone size: few; D gene: .
CDR3 DNA: TGTGCCAGCAGCTTAGAATCCTACACCGGGGAGCTGTTTTTT; CDR3 protein: CASSLESYTGELFF; V gene: TRBV11-2; J gene: TRBJ2-2; clone size: .; D gene: .
CDR3 DNA: TGTGCCAGCAGCCCCCCCCGCCAGGGGTCAGGTGAGCAGTTCTTC; CDR3 protein: CASSPPRQGSGEQFF; V gene: TRBV28; J gene: TRBJ2-1; clone size: .; D gene: .
CDR3 DNA: TGTGCCAGCAGTGAATATAGGGGTTTGGACTATGGCTACACCTTC; CDR3 protein: CASSEYRGLDYGYTF; V gene: TRBV6-1; J gene: TRBJ1-2; clone size: few; D gene: .
CDR3 DNA: TGTGCCAGCAGAGACAGGGCAACTAATGAAAAACTGTTTTTT; CDR3 protein: CASRDRATNEKLFF; V gene: TRBV2; J gene: TRBJ1-4; clone size: .; D gene: TRBD1
CDR3 DNA: TGTGCCAGCAGTCCACCCCACGGGGACACCATATATTTT; CDR3 protein: CASSPPHGDTIYF; V gene: TRBV28; J gene: TRBJ1-3; clone size: .; D gene: .
CDR3 DNA: TGTGCCAGCAGCCCCGTAGCGGGAAGCACAGATACGCAGTATTTT; CDR3 protein: CASSPVAGSTDTQYF; V gene: TRBV9; J gene: TRBJ2-3; clone size: .; D gene: TRBD2
CDR3 DNA: TGTGCCAGCAGTGCGACAGAGAAGGCTAACTATGGCTACACCTTC; CDR3 protein: CASSATEKANYGYTF; V gene: TRBV6-6; J gene: TRBJ1-2; clone size: .; D gene: .
CDR3 DNA: TGCGCCAGCAGCCAAGTCCTAGCGGTTAGCACAGATACGCAGTATTTT; CDR3 protein: CASSQVLAVSTDTQYF; V gene: TRBV4-1; J gene: TRBJ2-3; clone size: .; D gene: TRBD2
CDR3 DNA: TGTGCCATCAGTGCAAGACTAGCGGGAGGCCAAGATACGCAGTATTTT; CDR3 protein: CAISARLAGGQDTQYF; V gene: TRBV10-3; J gene: TRBJ2-3; clone size: .; D gene: TRBD2
CDR3 DNA: TGTGCCAGCAGTTTCCCCCGAGGACAAATGAACACTGAAGCTTTCTTT; CDR3 protein: CASSFPRGQMNTEAFF; V gene: TRBV28; J gene: TRBJ1-1; clone size: .; D gene: .
CDR3 DNA: TGTGCCCCGGCAGAAAAACTATTTTGGCCCCAGCATTTT; CDR3 protein: CAPAEKLFWPQHF; V gene: TRBV6-4; J gene: TRBJ1-5; clone size: .; D gene: .
CDR3 DNA: TGCGCCAGCAGCTTGGCCCACGGCGGCGCAGATACGCAGTATTTT; CDR3 protein: CASSLAHGGADTQYF; V gene: TRBV5-1; J gene: TRBJ2-3; clone size: .; D gene: .
CDR3 DNA: TGTGCCACCAGCAGAGATAGGGGGGAGGGGGAGACCCAGTACTTC; CDR3 protein: CATSRDRGEGETQYF; V gene: TRBV15; J gene: TRBJ2-5; clone size: .; D gene: .
CDR3 DNA: TGTGCCAGCAGCGTTGGCCGACTCTGGGACAGCTCCTACAATGAGCAGTTCTTC; CDR3 protein: CASSVGRLWDSSYNEQFF; V gene: TRBV9; J gene: TRBJ2-1; clone size: .; D gene: TRBD1
CDR3 DNA: TGTGCCAGCAGCGGGACAGGGGCCCAGCCCCAGCATTTT; CDR3 protein: CASSGTGAQPQHF; V gene: TRBV2; J gene: TRBJ1-5; clone size: .; D gene: TRBD1
CDR3 DNA: TGTGCCAGCAGCGGGACTTATCTACGATGGCAGTACTTC; CDR3 protein: CASSGTYLRWQYF; V gene: TRBV27; J gene: TRBJ2-5; clone size: once; D gene: .
CDR3 DNA: TGTGCCAGCAGTCGAGACAGGGAAAATTCACCCCTCCACTTT; CDR3 protein: CASSRDRENSPLHF; V gene: TRBV6-5; J gene: TRBJ1-6; clone size: .; D gene: TRBD1
CDR3 DNA: TGTGCCAGCAGTTCCATCAGGGGGGTTGGGTATGGCTACACCTTC; CDR3 protein: CASSSIRGVGYGYTF; V gene: TRBV28; J gene: TRBJ1-2; clone size: .; D gene: TRBD1
CDR3 DNA: TGTGCCAGCATGAAACGGGAGGAGTTCACCTTTAACTATGGCTACACCTTC; CDR3 protein: CASMKREEFTFNYGYTF; V gene: TRBV21-1; J gene: TRBJ1-2; clone size: .; D gene: .
CDR3 DNA: TGTGCCAGCAGTGCACAGGGGGATCAAGAGACCCAGTACTTC; CDR3 protein: CASSAQGDQETQYF; V gene: TRBV6-1; J gene: TRBJ2-5; clone size: .; D gene: TRBD1
CDR3 DNA: TGTGCCAGCAGCTTAACTAGCGGGGGGGCTGGGGCCAACGTCCTGACTTTC; CDR3 protein: CASSLTSGGAGANVLTF; V gene: TRBV7-2; J gene: TRBJ2-6; clone size: .; D gene: TRBD2
CDR3 DNA: TGTGCCAGCAGCTTGGATGGGAGACTGTTTTTT; CDR3 protein: CASSLDGRLFF; V gene: TRBV5-6; J gene: TRBJ1-4; clone size: .; D gene: .
CDR3 DNA: TGTGCCAGCAGCTTGGGACAGCATTACGAGCAGTACTTC; CDR3 protein: CASSLGQHYEQYF; V gene: TRBV7-2; J gene: TRBJ2-7; clone size: once; D gene: TRBD1